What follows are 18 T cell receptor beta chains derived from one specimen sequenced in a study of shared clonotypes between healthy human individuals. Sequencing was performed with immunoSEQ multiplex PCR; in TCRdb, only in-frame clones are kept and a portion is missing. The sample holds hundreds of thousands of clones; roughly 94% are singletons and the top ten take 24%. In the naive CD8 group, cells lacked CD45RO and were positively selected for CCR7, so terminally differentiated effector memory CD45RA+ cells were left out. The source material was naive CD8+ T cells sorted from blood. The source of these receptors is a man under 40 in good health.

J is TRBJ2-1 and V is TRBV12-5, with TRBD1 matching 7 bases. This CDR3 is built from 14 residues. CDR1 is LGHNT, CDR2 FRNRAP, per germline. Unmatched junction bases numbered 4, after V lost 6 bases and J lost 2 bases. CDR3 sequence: CASGQGTAYNEQFF. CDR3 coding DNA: TGTGCTAGTGGCCAGGGGACAGCCTACAATGAGCAGTTCTTC.

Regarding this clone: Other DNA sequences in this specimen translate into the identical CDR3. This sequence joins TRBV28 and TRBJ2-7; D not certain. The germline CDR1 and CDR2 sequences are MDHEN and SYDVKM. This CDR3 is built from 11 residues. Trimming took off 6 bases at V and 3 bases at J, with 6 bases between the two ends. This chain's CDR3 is CASSYNYEQYF. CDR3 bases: TGTGCCAGCAGCTATAACTACGAGCAGTACTTC.

CDR3 sequence (DNA): TGCGCCAGCAGCCAAGATACGGCTAGCGTAGCCTACGAGCAGTACTTC. Encoded protein: CASSQDTASVAYEQYF. The V and J genes are TRBV4-1 and TRBJ2-7, with D perhaps TRBD2 (6 bases). Germline-derived CDR1 and CDR2 are MGHRA and YSYEKL. This CDR3 is 16 amino acids long. Trimming cost V 0 bases and J 2 bases, with 14 bases left between them.

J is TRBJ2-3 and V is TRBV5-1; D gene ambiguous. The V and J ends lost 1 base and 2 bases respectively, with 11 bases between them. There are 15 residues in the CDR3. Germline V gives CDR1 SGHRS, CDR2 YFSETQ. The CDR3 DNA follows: TGCGCCAGCAGCTTGCTCAGCCTAGTCACAGATACGCAGTATTTT. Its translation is CASSLLSLVTDTQYF.

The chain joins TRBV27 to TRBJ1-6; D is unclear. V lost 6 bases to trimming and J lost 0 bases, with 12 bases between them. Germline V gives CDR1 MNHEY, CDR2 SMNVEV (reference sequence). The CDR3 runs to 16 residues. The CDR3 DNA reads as TGTGCCAGCAGGCAAGGCCCGAGCTCCTATAATTCACCCCTCCACTTT. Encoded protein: CASRQGPSSYNSPLHF.

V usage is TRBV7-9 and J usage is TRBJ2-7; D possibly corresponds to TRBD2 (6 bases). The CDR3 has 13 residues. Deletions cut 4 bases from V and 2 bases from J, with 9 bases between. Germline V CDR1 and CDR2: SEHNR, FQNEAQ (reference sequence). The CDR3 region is CASSSGGTYEQYF. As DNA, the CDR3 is TGTGCCAGCAGCTCCGGAGGGACCTACGAGCAGTACTTC. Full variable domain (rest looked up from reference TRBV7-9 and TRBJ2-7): DTGVSQNPRHKITKRGQNVTFRCDPISEHNRLYWYRQTLGQGPEFLTYFQNEAQLEKSRLLSDRFSAERPKGSFSTLEIQRTEQGDSAMYLCASSSGGTYEQYFGPGTRLTVT.

For the CDR3, the DNA is TGTGCCTGGAATGGGGCGACTTTACCTCTGGGGAACACCGGGGAGCTGTTTTTT. Translation: CAWNGATLPLGNTGELFF. The chain combines TRBV30 with TRBJ2-2; maybe TRBD1 (5 bases). V lost 4 bases and J 1 base, leaving 22 bases between the germline ends. Germline CDR1 and CDR2: GTSNPN and SVGIG (reference sequence). The CDR3 extends over 18 amino acids.

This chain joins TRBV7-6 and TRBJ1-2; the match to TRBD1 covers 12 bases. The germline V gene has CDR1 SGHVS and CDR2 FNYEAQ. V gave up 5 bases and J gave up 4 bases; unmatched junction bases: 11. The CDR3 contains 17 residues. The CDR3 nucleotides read TGTGCCAGCAGCGGGGCCGGGACAGGGGGCTATAGCTATGGCTACACCTTC. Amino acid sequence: CASSGAGTGGYSYGYTF.

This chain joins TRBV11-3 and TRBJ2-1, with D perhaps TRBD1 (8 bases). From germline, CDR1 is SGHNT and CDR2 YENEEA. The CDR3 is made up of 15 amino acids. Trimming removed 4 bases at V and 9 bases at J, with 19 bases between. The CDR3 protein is CASSSLRTGGGEQFF. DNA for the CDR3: TGTGCCAGCAGCTCTCTTAGAACAGGGGGGGGTGAGCAGTTCTTC.

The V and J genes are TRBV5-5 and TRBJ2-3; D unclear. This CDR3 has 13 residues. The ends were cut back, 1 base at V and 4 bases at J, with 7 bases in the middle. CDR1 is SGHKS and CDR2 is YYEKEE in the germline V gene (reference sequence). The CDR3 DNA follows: TGTGCCAGCAGCTTGTGGCAGTCAGATACGCAGTATTTT. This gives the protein CASSLWQSDTQYF.

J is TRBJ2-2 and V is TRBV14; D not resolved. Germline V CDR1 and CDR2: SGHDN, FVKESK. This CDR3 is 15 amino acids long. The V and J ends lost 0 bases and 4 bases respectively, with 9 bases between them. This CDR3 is CASSQDPAPTGELFF. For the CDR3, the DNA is TGTGCCAGCAGCCAAGATCCAGCGCCCACCGGGGAGCTGTTTTTT.

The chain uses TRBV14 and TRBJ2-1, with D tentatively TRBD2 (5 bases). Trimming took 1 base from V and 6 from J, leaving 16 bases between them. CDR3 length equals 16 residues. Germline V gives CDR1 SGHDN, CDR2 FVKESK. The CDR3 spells CASSQGDPEVANEQFF. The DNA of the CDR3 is TGTGCCAGCAGCCAAGGTGACCCGGAGGTGGCCAATGAGCAGTTCTTC.

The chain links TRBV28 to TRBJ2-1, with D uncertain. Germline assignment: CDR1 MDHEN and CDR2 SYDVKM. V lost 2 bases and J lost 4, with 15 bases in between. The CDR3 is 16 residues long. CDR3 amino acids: CASSLAAAWGYNEQFF. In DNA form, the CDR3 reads TGTGCCAGCAGTTTAGCAGCAGCATGGGGTTACAATGAGCAGTTCTTC. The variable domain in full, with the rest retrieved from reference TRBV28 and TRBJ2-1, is DVKVTQSSRYLVKRTGEKVFLECVQDMDHENMFWYRQDPGLGLRLIYFSYDVKMKEKGDIPEGYSVSREKKERFSLILESASTNQTSMYLCASSLAAAWGYNEQFFGPGTRLTVL.

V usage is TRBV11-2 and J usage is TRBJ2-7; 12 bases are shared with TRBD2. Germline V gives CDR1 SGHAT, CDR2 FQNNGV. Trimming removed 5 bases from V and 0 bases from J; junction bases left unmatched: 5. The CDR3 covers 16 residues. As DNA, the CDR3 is TGTGCCAGCAGCGCCGGACTAGCGGGATTCTCCTACGAGCAGTACTTC. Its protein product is CASSAGLAGFSYEQYF.

CDR3 nucleotide sequence: TGTGCCAGCAGCTTAGGAGAGAACTATGGCTACACCTTC. Protein product: CASSLGENYGYTF. This sequence joins TRBV7-2 and TRBJ1-2; D call uncertain. V shed 1 base and J shed 2 bases, with 5 bases lying between them. Germline V gene lookup returns CDR1 SGHTA and CDR2 FQGNSA. The CDR3 length is 13 residues. The entire variable domain, with the rest obtained from reference TRBV7-2 and TRBJ1-2, is as follows: GAGVSQSPSNKVTEKGKDVELRCDPISGHTALYWYRQSLGQGLEFLIYFQGNSAPDKSGLPSDRFSAERTGGSVSTLTIQRTQQEDSAVYLCASSLGENYGYTFGSGTRLTVV.

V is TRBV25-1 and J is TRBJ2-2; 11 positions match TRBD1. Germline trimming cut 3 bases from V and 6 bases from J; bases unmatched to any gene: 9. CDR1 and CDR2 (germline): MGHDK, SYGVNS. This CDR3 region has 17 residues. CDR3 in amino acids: CASSEKDRGLRAGELFF. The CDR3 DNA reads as TGTGCCAGCAGTGAGAAGGACAGGGGGCTAAGGGCCGGGGAGCTGTTTTTT.

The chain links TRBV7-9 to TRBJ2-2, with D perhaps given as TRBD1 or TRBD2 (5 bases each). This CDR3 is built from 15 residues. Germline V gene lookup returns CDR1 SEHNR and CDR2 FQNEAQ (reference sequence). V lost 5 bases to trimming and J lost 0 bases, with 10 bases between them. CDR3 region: CASSPRGPNTGELFF. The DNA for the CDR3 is TGTGCCAGCAGCCCCCGGGGCCCGAACACCGGGGAGCTGTTTTTT.

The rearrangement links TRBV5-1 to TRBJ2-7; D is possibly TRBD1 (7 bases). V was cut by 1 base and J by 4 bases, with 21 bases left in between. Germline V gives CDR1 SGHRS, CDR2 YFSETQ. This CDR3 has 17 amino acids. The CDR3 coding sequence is TGCGCCAGCAGCTTGATTCATCGCGGGACAGAAGATTACGAGCAGTACTTC. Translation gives CASSLIHRGTEDYEQYF.